The clone carrying this TCR beta chain was detected only a few times. No antigen is known for it. The conserved phenylalanine or tryptophan normally closing the CDR3 is absent here, so this likely arose from a read error. No ophthalmopathy progression within 18 months constituted stable Graves' hyperthyroidism. The sample originates from a study of T cells in Graves' hyperthyroidism and ophthalmopathy. Study-wide results and limits: The authors' 13 V-J model separated ophthalmopathy from stable hyperthyroidism. Also found in blood were most expanded thyroid clonotypes above 0.001.

TCR beta CDR3 regions were amplified from RNA transcripts. TCR CDR3 underwent first-round RT-PCR with the HTBI primer set. Each CDR3 protein gets one entry after TCRdb re-called the multiplex PCR reads with MiXCR. Counted here are 300,000 to 400,000 distinct CDR3 sequences, around 23% occurring once; the ten biggest clones make up around half. The sequence derives from a woman aged 45-59 years with Graves' hyperthyroidism. Sequencing input: blood.

The CDR3 sequence is CASSRLGETQYL. The CDR3 DNA follows: TGTGCCAGCTCACGTCTCGGGGAGACCCAGTACCTC. The chain couples TRBV18 to TRBJ2-5; no firm D call. From germline, CDR1 is KGHSH and CDR2 LQKENI. The CDR3 is 12 amino acids. Trimming took off 4 bases at V and 5 bases at J, with 8 bases between the two ends.